This T cell receptor beta chain was documented in a study of cytomegalovirus exposure and HLA in healthy donors. In the study overall: The approximately 120 validation repertoires used the same platform as the roughly 670 first-cohort repertoires, a later analysis reported. Broader study findings: As confirmed in vitro, a few CMV-associated chains were specific for CMV antigens. Rare TCR sequences predominated, though certain public TCRs were found in many donors.

A note on this clone: As yet, its antigen is unknown.

Germline V lookup: CDR1 MNHEY, CDR2 SVGAGI. The CDR3 is 16 residues long. J was trimmed by 5 bases and V by 2 bases; bases with no gene match: 7. The assay was immunoSEQ multiplex PCR, and TCRdb's table has in-frame clones only and misses some. The profile covers hundreds of thousands of clones, with approximately 87% appearing a single time and roughly 5.4% taken by the ten largest. V gene TRBV6-5 combines with J gene TRBJ2-7, with 12 positions matching TRBD1. The sequence was obtained from a young woman in good health and CMV-seronegative. Sequenced input: PBMCs. The CDR3 DNA follows: TGTGCCAGCAGTTACGCCGGGACAGGGGGCTTGAACGAGCAGTACTTC. It yields the protein CASSYAGTGGLNEQYF.